The present T cell receptor beta chain was sequenced within a study of siplizumab effects on memory and regulatory T cells. Findings and limits, study-wide: In unstimulated cells, naive T cells appeared more diverse than memory T cells and seemed major alloresponse contributors. Significant reduction of alloreactive sequences traceable to unstimulated CD4+ memory cells was observed with siplizumab.

The V gene lost 0 bases and the J gene lost 2 bases, with 7 bases spanning the gap. CDR3 size: 14 residues. Germline V gene sequence: CDR1 LGHNT, CDR2 FRNRAP. TCRdb keeps only in-frame clones here, not all; method: immunoSEQ multiplex PCR. In the table there are over 45,000 clones, just over 95% of which are singletons. As for this clone: Antigen: not known.

Sample: naive CD8+ T cells sorted from blood. The V gene is TRBV12-5, the J gene TRBJ1-2, with D maybe TRBD1 (5 bases). This clonotype was sampled from a human donor in good health. CDR3 coding DNA: TGTGCTAGTGGTTTGGTGGGGGAGAACTATGGCTACACCTTC. Translating it yields CASGLVGENYGYTF.